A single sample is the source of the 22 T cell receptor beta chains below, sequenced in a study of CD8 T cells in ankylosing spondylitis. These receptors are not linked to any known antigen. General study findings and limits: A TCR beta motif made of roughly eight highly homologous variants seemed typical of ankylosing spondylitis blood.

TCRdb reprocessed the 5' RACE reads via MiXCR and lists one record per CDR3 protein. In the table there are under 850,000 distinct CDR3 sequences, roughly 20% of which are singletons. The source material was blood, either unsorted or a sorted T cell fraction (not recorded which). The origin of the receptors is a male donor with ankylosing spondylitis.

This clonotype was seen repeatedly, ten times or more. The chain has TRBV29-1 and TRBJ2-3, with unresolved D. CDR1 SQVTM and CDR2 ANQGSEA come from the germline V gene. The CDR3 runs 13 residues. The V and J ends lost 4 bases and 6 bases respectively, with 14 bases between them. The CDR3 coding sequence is TGCAGCGTTGCCCTAATGGTAGCTGATACGCAGTATTTT. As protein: CSVALMVADTQYF.

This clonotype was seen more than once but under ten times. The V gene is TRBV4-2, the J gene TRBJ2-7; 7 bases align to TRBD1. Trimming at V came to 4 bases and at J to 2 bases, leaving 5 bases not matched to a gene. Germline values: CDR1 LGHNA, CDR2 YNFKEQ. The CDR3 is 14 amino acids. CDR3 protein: CASSPRQGTYEQYF. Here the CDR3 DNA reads TGTGCCAGCAGCCCACGACAGGGAACCTACGAGCAGTACTTC.

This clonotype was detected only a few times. CDR3 DNA sequence: TGTGCCAGCTCACGGACAGGGGCGGATCAGCCCCAGCATTTT. Protein sequence: CASSRTGADQPQHF. J is TRBJ1-5 and V is TRBV18; TRBD1 matches 9 bases. J lost 5 bases, V lost 4 bases, and 3 bases had no gene match. This CDR3 comprises 14 residues. Germline CDR1 and CDR2: KGHSH and LQKENI.

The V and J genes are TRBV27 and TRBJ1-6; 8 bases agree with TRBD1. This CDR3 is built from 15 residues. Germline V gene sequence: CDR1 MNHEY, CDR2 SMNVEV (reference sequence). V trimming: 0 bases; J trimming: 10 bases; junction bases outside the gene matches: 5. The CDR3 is CASSLSGAGGSPLHF. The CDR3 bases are TGTGCCAGCAGTTTATCAGGGGCAGGGGGCTCACCCCTCCACTTT.

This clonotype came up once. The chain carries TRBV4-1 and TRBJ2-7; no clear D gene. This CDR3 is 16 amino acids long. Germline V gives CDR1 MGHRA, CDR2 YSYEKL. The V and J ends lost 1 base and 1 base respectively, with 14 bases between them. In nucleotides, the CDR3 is TGCGCCAGCAGCCAAGTAAGGGCCAGTTATTCCTACGAGCAGTACTTC. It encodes CASSQVRASYSYEQYF.

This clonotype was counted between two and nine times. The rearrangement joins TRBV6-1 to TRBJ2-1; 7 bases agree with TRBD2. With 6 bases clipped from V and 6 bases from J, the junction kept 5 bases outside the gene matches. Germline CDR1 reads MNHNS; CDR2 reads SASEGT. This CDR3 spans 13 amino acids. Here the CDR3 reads CASSPLAPNEQFF. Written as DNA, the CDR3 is TGTGCCAGCAGCCCACTAGCGCCCAATGAGCAGTTCTTC.

The chain's CDR3 is CASSLEGPRNQPQHF. CDR3 nucleotide sequence: TGTGCCAGCAGCTTAGAAGGGCCTCGCAATCAGCCCCAGCATTTT. The chain employs TRBV7-9 and TRBJ1-5; D remains unclear. V lost 1 base and J lost 2, with 9 bases in between. This CDR3 contains 15 residues. From germline, CDR1 is SEHNR and CDR2 FQNEAQ (reference sequence).

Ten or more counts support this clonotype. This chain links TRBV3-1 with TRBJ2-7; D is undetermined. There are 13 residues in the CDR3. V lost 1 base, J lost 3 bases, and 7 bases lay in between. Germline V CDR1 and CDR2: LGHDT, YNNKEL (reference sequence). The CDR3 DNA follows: TGTGCCAGCAGCCAAGGTCGCGGCTACGAGCAGTACTTC. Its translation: CASSQGRGYEQYF.

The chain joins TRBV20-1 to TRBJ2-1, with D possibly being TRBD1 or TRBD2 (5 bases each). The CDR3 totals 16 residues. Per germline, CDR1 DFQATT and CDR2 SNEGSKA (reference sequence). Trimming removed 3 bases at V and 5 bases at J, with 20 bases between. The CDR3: CSASLFGGRAHNEQFF. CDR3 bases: TGCAGTGCTAGTCTATTTGGGGGACGGGCCCACAATGAGCAGTTCTTC.

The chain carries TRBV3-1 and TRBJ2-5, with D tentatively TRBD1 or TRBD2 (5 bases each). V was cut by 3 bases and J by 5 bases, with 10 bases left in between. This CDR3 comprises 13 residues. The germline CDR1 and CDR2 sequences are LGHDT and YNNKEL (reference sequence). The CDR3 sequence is CASSQGVTETQYF. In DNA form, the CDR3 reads TGTGCCAGCAGCCAGGGGGTTACGGAGACCCAGTACTTC.

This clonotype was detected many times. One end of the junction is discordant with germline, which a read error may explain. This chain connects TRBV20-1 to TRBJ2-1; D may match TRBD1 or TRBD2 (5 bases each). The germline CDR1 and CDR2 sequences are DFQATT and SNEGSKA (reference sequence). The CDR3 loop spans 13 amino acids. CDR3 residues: CSARGPGTTPTRF. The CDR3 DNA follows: TGCAGTGCTAGGGGTCCCGGGACGACCCCCACCCGCTTC.

DNA of the CDR3: TGCAGTGCCCAGGGAGGGGGGAAAGACAATCAGCCCCAGCATTTT. Protein sequence: CSAQGGGKDNQPQHF. This chain joins TRBV20-1 and TRBJ1-5, with D possibly being TRBD1 (6 bases). This CDR3 region has 15 residues. Germline V gene sequence: CDR1 DFQATT, CDR2 SNEGSKA (reference sequence). Trimming stripped 6 bases from V and 3 bases from J, with 18 bases between.

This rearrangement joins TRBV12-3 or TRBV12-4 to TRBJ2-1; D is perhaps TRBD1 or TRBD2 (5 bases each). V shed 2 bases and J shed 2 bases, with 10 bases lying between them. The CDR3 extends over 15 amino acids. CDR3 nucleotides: TGTGCCAGCAGTTTAAGGGACCCTACCTACAATGAGCAGTTCTTC. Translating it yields CASSLRDPTYNEQFF.

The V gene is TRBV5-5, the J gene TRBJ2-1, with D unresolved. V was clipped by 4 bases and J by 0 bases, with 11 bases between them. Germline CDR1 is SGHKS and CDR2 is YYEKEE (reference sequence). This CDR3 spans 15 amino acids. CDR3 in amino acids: CASSGRTTSYNEQFF. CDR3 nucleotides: TGTGCCAGCAGCGGTCGCACCACCTCCTACAATGAGCAGTTCTTC.

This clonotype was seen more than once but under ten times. The CDR3 reads CASSLRGGSGRSNEQFF. CDR3 nucleotides: TGCGCCAGCAGCCTGCGGGGGGGAAGCGGGAGGTCAAATGAGCAGTTCTTC. The rearrangement uses TRBV4-1 and TRBJ2-1, with TRBD2 matching 9 bases. The germline V gene encodes CDR1 MGHRA and CDR2 YSYEKL. The CDR3 spans 17 residues. The J segment lost 7 bases and the V segment lost 4 bases, leaving 14 bases of the junction unmatched.

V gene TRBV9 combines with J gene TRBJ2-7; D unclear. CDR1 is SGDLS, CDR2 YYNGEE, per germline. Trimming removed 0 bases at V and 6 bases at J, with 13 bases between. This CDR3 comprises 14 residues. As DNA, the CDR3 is TGTGCCAGCAGCGTAGAGGGAAGGCTTGGCGAGCAGTACTTC. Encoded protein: CASSVEGRLGEQYF.

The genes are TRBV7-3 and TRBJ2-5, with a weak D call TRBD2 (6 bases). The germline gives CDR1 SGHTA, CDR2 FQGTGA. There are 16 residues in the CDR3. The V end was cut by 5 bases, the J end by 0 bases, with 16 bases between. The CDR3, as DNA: TGTGCCAGCAGCCCTGGGACTCACCTGTACCAAGAGACCCAGTACTTC. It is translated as CASSPGTHLYQETQYF.

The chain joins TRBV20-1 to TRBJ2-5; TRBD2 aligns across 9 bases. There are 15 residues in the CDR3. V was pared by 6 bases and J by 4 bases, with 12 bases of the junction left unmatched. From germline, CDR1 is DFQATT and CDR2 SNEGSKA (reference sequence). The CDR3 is CSAQEGLASGETQYF. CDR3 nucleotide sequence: TGCAGTGCCCAGGAAGGACTAGCGAGTGGAGAGACCCAGTACTTC.

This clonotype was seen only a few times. CDR3 in amino acids: CSVGEFRTNYGYTF. In nucleotides, the CDR3 is TGCAGCGTTGGGGAATTCAGGACTAACTATGGCTACACCTTC. The rearrangement uses TRBV29-1 and TRBJ1-2; D ambiguous. CDR1 is SQVTM, CDR2 ANQGSEA, per germline. The V end lost 4 bases, the J end lost 0 bases, and 12 bases lay between the germline ends. The CDR3 is 14 residues long.

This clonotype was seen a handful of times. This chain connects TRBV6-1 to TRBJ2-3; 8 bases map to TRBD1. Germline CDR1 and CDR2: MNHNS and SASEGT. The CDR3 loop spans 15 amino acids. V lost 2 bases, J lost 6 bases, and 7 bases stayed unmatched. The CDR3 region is CASSELSGGRDTQYF. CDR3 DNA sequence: TGTGCCAGCAGTGAATTGTCAGGGGGCCGCGATACGCAGTATTTT.

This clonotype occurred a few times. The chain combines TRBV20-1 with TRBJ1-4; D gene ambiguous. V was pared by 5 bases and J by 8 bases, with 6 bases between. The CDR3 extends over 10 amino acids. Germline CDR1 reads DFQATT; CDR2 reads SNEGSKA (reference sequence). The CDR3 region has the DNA TGCAGTGCTCTCGGGGAAAAACTGTTTTTT. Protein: CSALGEKLFF.

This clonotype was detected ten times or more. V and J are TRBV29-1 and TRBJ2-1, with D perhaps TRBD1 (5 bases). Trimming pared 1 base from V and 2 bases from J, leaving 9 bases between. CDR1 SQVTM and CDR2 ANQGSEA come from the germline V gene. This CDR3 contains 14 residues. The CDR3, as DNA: TGCAGCGTTGAAGGGGGCGAAACCTACAATGAGCAGTTCTTC. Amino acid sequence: CSVEGGETYNEQFF.